This is a list of T cell receptor beta chains from one sample in a study of blood T cell repertoires in COVID-19. Profiled with immunoSEQ multiplex PCR; TCRdb holds only in-frame clones, not every one. The sample lists approximately 330,000 clones; around 89% were seen once. The sequencing sample was made of peripheral blood. Source of these receptors: a woman aged 40 to 55 with COVID-19, enrolled during active disease. The CDR3 runs from the conserved cysteine through the conserved F or W. The D gene is left open where the match is weak. Size is stated for part of the rows, as once, few or many counts, or as a class when the clone is expanded.

clone size,D gene,J gene,V gene,CDR3 DNA,CDR3 protein
-,-,TRBJ2-7,TRBV29-1,TGCAGCGTTGAAATGGGACTTTCGAGCTCCTACGAGCAGTACTTC,CSVEMGLSSSYEQYF
-,TRBD2,TRBJ2-1,TRBV11-3,TGTGCCAGCAGCTTAGGGCGGACTAGCGGGACATACAATGAGCAGTTCTTC,CASSLGRTSGTYNEQFF
-,TRBD1,TRBJ1-1,TRBV4-1,TGCGCCAGCAGCCAAGTCCCGGGACAGGGTGAAGCTTTCTTT,CASSQVPGQGEAFF
-,-,TRBJ2-1,TRBV5-1,TGCGCCAGCAGCTTGGGGGCTCGGTACAATGAGCAGTTCTTC,CASSLGARYNEQFF
-,TRBD1,TRBJ1-4,TRBV10-3,TGTGCCATCAGTGAGAGGGGGACAGCGGCAACTAATGAAAAACTGTTTTTT,CAISERGTAATNEKLFF
-,TRBD1,TRBJ1-4,TRBV27,TGTGCCAGCAGGGGACAGGCGACTAATGAAAAACTGTTTTTT,CASRGQATNEKLFF
-,-,TRBJ1-2,TRBV25-1,TGTGCCAGCAGTGAATCTGGGCCAGGCTATGGCTACACCTTC,CASSESGPGYGYTF
-,TRBD1,TRBJ1-6,TRBV6-5,TGTGCCAGCAGTCTGACAGGGGCTAATTCACCCCTCCACTTT,CASSLTGANSPLHF
-,TRBD1,TRBJ1-4,TRBV10-3,TGTGCCATCAGCGAGTTTCCATCACAGGGGAGTGAAAAACTGTTTTTT,CAISEFPSQGSEKLFF
-,-,TRBJ1-5,TRBV19,TGTGCCAGTAGTATACTCGGCGGTAGCAATCAGCCCCAGCATTTT,CASSILGGSNQPQHF
-,-,TRBJ2-7,TRBV6-4,TGTGCCAGCAGATCCTGTGAGGGACTGAGGGACTCCTACGAGCAGTACTTC,CASRSCEGLRDSYEQYF
-,TRBD2,TRBJ2-7,TRBV6-2/TRBV6-3,TGTGCCAGCAGTTACTCGTCTGGACTAGCGGCCTACGAGCAGTACTTC,CASSYSSGLAAYEQYF
-,TRBD1,TRBJ1-2,TRBV29-1,TGCAGCGTTGAAAGGGCCCAGGGGGCGGACTATGGCTACACCTTC,CSVERAQGADYGYTF
-,-,TRBJ2-7,TRBV28,TGTGCCAGCAGCCTTGGGGAAGCGGTGATCTCCTACGAGCAGTACTTC,CASSLGEAVISYEQYF
-,-,TRBJ1-3,TRBV25-1,TGTGCCAGCACTCCGGGGGTCTCTGGAAACACCATATATTTT,CASTPGVSGNTIYF
-,-,TRBJ2-7,TRBV4-3,TGCGCCAGCAGCCATGCCCCGGGTTACGAGCAGTACTTC,CASSHAPGYEQYF
-,TRBD1,TRBJ2-3,TRBV10-3,TGTGCCATCAGTGAGTCTGTACAGGGGCCAGATACGCAGTATTTT,CAISESVQGPDTQYF
-,-,TRBJ1-2,TRBV20-1,TGCAGTGCTGGTGGGTTAACGGATGGCTACACCTTC,CSAGGLTDGYTF
few,-,TRBJ1-2,TRBV2,TGTGCCAGCAGTGTAGATACGGGAGGTGATTACGGCTACACCTTC,CASSVDTGGDYGYTF